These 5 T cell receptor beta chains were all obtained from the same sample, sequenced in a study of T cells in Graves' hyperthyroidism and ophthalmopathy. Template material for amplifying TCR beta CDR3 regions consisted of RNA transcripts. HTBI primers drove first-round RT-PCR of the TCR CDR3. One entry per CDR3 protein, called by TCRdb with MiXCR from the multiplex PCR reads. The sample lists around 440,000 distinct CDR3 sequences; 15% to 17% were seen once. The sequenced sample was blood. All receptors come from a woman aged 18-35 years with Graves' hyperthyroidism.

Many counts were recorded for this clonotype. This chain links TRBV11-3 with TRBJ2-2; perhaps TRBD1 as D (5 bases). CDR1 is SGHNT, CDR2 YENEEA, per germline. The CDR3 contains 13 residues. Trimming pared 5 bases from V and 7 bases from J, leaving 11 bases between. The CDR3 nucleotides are TGTGCCAGCAGCCCGCAGGGTGGCGGGGAGCTGTTTTTT. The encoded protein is CASSPQGGGELFF.

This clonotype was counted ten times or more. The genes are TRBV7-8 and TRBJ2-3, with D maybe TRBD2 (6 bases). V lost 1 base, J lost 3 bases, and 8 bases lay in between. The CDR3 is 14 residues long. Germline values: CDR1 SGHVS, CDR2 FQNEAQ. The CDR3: CASSLGAGTDTQYF. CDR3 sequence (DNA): TGTGCCAGCAGCTTAGGGGCGGGAACAGATACGCAGTATTTT.

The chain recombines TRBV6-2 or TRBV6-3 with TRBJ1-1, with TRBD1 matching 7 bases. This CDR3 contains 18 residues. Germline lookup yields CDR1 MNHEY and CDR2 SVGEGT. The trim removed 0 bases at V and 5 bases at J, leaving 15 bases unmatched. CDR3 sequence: CASSYSKGNKGATTEAFF. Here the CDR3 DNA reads TGTGCCAGCAGTTACTCTAAGGGGAACAAGGGGGCGACGACTGAAGCTTTCTTT.

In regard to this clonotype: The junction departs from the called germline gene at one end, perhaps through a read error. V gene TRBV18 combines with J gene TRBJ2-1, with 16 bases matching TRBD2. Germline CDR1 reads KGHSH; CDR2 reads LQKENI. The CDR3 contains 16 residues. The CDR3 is CTSSPPGLAGGNEQFF. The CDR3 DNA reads TGTACCAGCTCACCACCGGGACTAGCGGGGGGGAATGAGCAGTTCTTC.

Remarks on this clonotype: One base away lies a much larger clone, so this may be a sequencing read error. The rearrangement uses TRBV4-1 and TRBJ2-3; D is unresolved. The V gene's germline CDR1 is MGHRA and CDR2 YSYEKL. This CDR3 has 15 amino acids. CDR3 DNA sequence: TGCGCCGGCAGGCCTCGAAGGTGGGGTACAGATACGCAGTATTTT. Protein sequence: CAGRPRRWGTDTQYF.